This TCR beta chain was profiled in a study of shared clonotypes between healthy human individuals. Study-wide points: Naive CD4 clonotypes were shared across several donors at 5% to 6%.

Naivety among CD8 cells was defined by CD45RO negativity and positive CCR7 selection, thereby excluding terminally differentiated effector memory CD45RA+ cells. To note about this clone: Its antigen is unknown.

Only in-frame clones appear in the TCRdb table, and some are missing; sequencing was by immunoSEQ multiplex PCR. In the table there are approximately 840,000 clones, roughly 96% of which are singletons. Sample: naive CD8+ T cells sorted from blood. The TCR originated in a young man in good health.

DNA of the CDR3: TGTGCCAGCAGCTTATCCGGGGGGGCCAGCGAGCAGTTCTTC. This codes for CASSLSGGASEQFF. The rearrangement links TRBV7-9 to TRBJ2-1, with 8 bases matching TRBD2. The CDR3 sequence is 14 residues long. Germline trimming cut 2 bases from V and 10 bases from J; bases unmatched to any gene: 7. From germline, CDR1 is SEHNR and CDR2 FQNEAQ (reference sequence).